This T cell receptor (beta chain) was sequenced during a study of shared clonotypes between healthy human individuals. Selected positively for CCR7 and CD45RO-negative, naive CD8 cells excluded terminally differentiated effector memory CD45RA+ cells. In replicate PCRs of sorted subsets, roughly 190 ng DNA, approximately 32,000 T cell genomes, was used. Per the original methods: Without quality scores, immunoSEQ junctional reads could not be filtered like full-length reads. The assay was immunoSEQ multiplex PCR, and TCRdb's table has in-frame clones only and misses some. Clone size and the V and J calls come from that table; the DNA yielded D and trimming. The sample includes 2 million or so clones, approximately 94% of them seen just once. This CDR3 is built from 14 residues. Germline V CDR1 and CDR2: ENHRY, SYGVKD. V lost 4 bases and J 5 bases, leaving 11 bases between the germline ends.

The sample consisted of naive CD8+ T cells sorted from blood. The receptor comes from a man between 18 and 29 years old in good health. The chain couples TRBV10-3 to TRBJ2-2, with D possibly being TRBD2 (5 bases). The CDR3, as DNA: TGTGCCATCAGTGCACGGACTGGAACCGGGGAGCTGTTTTTT. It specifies CAISARTGTGELFF.